A selection of T cell receptor beta chains follows, all from one sample in a study of blood T cell repertoires in COVID-19. Generated by immunoSEQ multiplex PCR, the TCRdb table keeps only in-frame clones and is missing some. The sample consists of 210,000 or so clones, roughly nine tenths of them appearing once. Sequenced input: peripheral blood. All receptors come from a man aged 25 to 40 with acute or convalescent COVID-19. The CDR3 runs from the conserved cysteine through the conserved F or W. A D gene is named only where the DNA matches it firmly. Rows may omit the clone size; those that give it use once, few, many or a size class.

clone_size j_call v_call d_call cdr3_aa cdr3_nt
. TRBJ2-3 TRBV5-8 TRBD1 CASSFGQGRTDTQYF TGTGCCAGCAGCTTCGGACAGGGTCGAACAGATACGCAGTATTTT
. TRBJ2-7 TRBV6-5 TRBD2 CASTSELARNEQYF TGTGCCAGCACTTCAGAACTAGCGAGAAACGAGCAGTACTTC
. TRBJ2-7 TRBV11-1 . CASSLAVRFSEQYF TGTGCCAGCAGCTTAGCGGTGAGGTTCTCCGAGCAGTACTTC
. TRBJ2-7 TRBV3-1/TRBV3-2 . CASSQAGALYEQYF TGTGCCAGCAGCCAAGCGGGAGCTCTGTACGAGCAGTACTTC
. TRBJ1-1 TRBV2 . CASSLREATEAFF TGTGCCAGCAGTCTAAGGGAGGCCACTGAAGCTTTCTTT
. TRBJ2-5 TRBV21-1 . CASSKAQSPDKETQYF TGTGCCAGCAGCAAAGCACAGAGCCCGGATAAAGAGACCCAGTACTTC
once TRBJ2-7 TRBV6-5 . CASSTGNEQYF TGTGCCAGCAGTACCGGGAACGAGCAGTACTTC
. TRBJ1-4 TRBV15 TRBD1 CATSHKTGGVEKLFF TGTGCCACCAGCCACAAGACAGGGGGAGTCGAAAAACTGTTTTTT
. TRBJ2-5 TRBV18 . CASSVSGHQETQYF TGTGCCAGCTCAGTGTCGGGACACCAGGAGACCCAGTACTTC
. TRBJ2-7 TRBV28 . CASSSRTQPYF TGTGCCAGCAGTTCCCGGACACAGCCGTACTTC
. TRBJ1-4 TRBV19 . CASSMGLYMNEKLFF TGTGCCAGTAGTATGGGACTCTACATGAATGAAAAACTGTTTTTT
. TRBJ2-7 TRBV29-1 TRBD1 CSVVPTGGGEQYF TGCAGCGTTGTCCCGACAGGGGGTGGCGAGCAGTACTTC
. TRBJ1-5 TRBV28 . CASSTGSFYQPQHF TGTGCCAGCAGTACCGGGTCATTCTATCAGCCCCAGCATTTT
. TRBJ2-3 TRBV29-1 . CSAQGPSTDTQYF TGCAGTGCCCAGGGGCCTAGCACAGATACGCAGTATTTT
many TRBJ2-2 TRBV7-9 . CASSAVGTLNTGELFF TGTGCCAGCAGCGCCGTCGGGACACTAAACACCGGGGAGCTGTTTTTT
. TRBJ1-2 TRBV18 . CASSPGGAEFYGYTF TGTGCCAGCTCACCAGGAGGTGCGGAGTTCTATGGCTACACCTTC